Following are 21 T cell receptor beta chains from one sample sequenced in a study of identical twins. TCRdb re-called the 5' RACE reads through MiXCR, storing one row per CDR3 protein. The table lists around 240,000 distinct CDR3 sequences, around 6.6% of them singletons. These data are also associated with another study on yellow fever vaccine responses in identical twins.

Sequencing was carried out using memory (CD45RO+) T cells sorted from blood. Receptor source: a woman aged 18-29 years in good health.

The chain couples TRBV19 to TRBJ2-2; 9 nucleotides line up with TRBD1. The CDR3 runs to 14 residues. Germline V gene lookup returns CDR1 LNHDA and CDR2 SQIVND (reference sequence). With V trimmed by 6 bases and J by 7 bases, 6 bases remained unmatched. The CDR3 bases are TGTGCCAGTAGCCGCCCGGGACAGGGCGGGGAGCTGTTTTTT. It codes for CASSRPGQGGELFF.

This clonotype showed up just a few times. The genes are TRBV2 and TRBJ2-3, with TRBD2 identical over 11 bases. V lost 6 bases to trimming and J lost 4 bases; unmatched junction nucleotides: 24. The CDR3 contains 21 residues. Germline assignment: CDR1 SNHLY and CDR2 FYNNEI. CDR3 amino acids: CASSLTILAGGTYRDSDTQYF. The CDR3 DNA is TGTGCCAGCAGCCTCACCATTCTAGCGGGAGGCACCTATCGCGACTCAGATACGCAGTATTTT. Complete variable domain (other parts from reference TRBV2 and TRBJ2-3): EPEVTQTPSHQVTQMGQEVILRCVPISNHLYFYWYRQILGQKVEFLVSFYNNEISEKSEIFDDQFSVERPDGSNFTLKIRSTKLEDSAMYFCASSLTILAGGTYRDSDTQYFGPGTRLTVL.

A few counts support this clonotype. The chain employs TRBV29-1 and TRBJ2-1; 8 bases agree with TRBD2. CDR3 length: 14 residues. Germline V gene lookup returns CDR1 SQVTM and CDR2 ANQGSEA. V lost 6 bases to trimming and J lost 0 bases; unmatched junction nucleotides: 4. CDR3: CSVRSGSSYNEQFF. The CDR3 region has the DNA TGCAGCGTGAGAAGCGGGAGCTCCTACAATGAGCAGTTCTTC.

V gene TRBV5-1 combines with J gene TRBJ1-6, with D possibly matching TRBD1 (6 bases). Trimming stripped 0 bases from V and 9 bases from J, with 13 bases between. The germline V gene encodes CDR1 SGHRS and CDR2 YFSETQ. This CDR3 has 15 residues. The CDR3, as DNA: TGCGCCAGCAGCTTGGTAGGGGGAACCGTTTCACCCCTCCACTTT. It specifies CASSLVGGTVSPLHF. The full variable domain, in which reference TRBV5-1 and TRBJ1-6 provide the parts outside the CDR3, is KAGVTQTPRYLIKTRGQQVTLSCSPISGHRSVSWYQQTPGQGLQFLFEYFSETQRNKGNFPGRFSGRQFSNSRSEMNVSTLELGDSALYLCASSLVGGTVSPLHFGNGTRLTVT.

This clonotype was seen ten or more times. The rearrangement uses TRBV5-1 and TRBJ2-1, with 10 bases that match TRBD2. This CDR3 has 15 amino acids. The germline gives CDR1 SGHRS, CDR2 YFSETQ. V gave up 5 bases and J gave up 4 bases; unmatched junction bases: 6. CDR3 in amino acids: CASSQTSGLYNEQFF. Here the CDR3 DNA reads TGCGCCAGCAGTCAGACTAGCGGGTTATACAATGAGCAGTTCTTC.

J is TRBJ2-5 and V is TRBV5-1, with 11 nucleotides matching TRBD2. CDR1 and CDR2 (germline): SGHRS, YFSETQ. The CDR3 extends over 20 amino acids. V lost 3 bases and J lost 2; bases outside the gene matches: 18. CDR3 in DNA: TGCGCCAGCAGCTGGACCAAGTCGTCTAGCGGGGGGCCGAAACAAGAGACCCAGTACTTC. This gives the protein CASSWTKSSSGGPKQETQYF.

This clonotype was found a few times. J is TRBJ2-7 and V is TRBV7-9, with 7 positions matching TRBD1. Germline V CDR1 and CDR2: SEHNR, FQNEAQ (reference sequence). Trimming cost V 3 bases and J 5 bases; bases outside gene matches: 7. The CDR3 sequence is 14 residues long. CDR3 residues: CASSFIDRVDEQYF. In DNA, the CDR3 is TGTGCCAGCAGCTTTATAGACAGGGTGGACGAGCAGTACTTC. The full variable domain, rest sourced from reference TRBV7-9 and TRBJ2-7, is DTGVSQNPRHKITKRGQNVTFRCDPISEHNRLYWYRQTLGQGPEFLTYFQNEAQLEKSRLLSDRFSAERPKGSFSTLEIQRTEQGDSAMYLCASSFIDRVDEQYFGPGTRLTVT.

This clonotype was seen more than once but under ten times. This sequence joins TRBV7-2 and TRBJ1-3, with TRBD1 matching 9 bases. This CDR3 region has 17 residues. With 4 bases clipped from V and 0 bases from J, the junction kept 7 bases outside the gene matches. Germline V gene sequence: CDR1 SGHTA, CDR2 FQGNSA. Here the CDR3 reads CASSYGQGPFSGNTIYF. The CDR3 nucleotides are TGTGCCAGCAGCTATGGACAGGGGCCCTTCTCTGGAAACACCATATATTTT. The variable domain in full, with the rest retrieved from reference TRBV7-2 and TRBJ1-3, is GAGVSQSPSNKVTEKGKDVELRCDPISGHTALYWYRQSLGQGLEFLIYFQGNSAPDKSGLPSDRFSAERTGGSVSTLTIQRTQQEDSAVYLCASSYGQGPFSGNTIYFGEGSWLTVV.

This clonotype was seen at least ten times. The gene calls are TRBV5-6 and TRBJ2-1; TRBD2 agrees at 12 bases. The CDR3 length is 15 residues. Germline assignment: CDR1 SGHDT and CDR2 YYEEEE. The V gene end was trimmed by 5 bases and the J gene end by 8 bases; junction bases not matched to a gene: 8. The CDR3 region is CASSLRLAGADEQFF. In DNA, the CDR3 is TGTGCCAGCAGTCTCAGACTAGCGGGAGCCGATGAGCAGTTCTTC.

The sample holds a few counts of this clonotype. V and J are TRBV28 and TRBJ2-1; tentatively, D is TRBD1 or TRBD2 (5 bases each). The CDR3 runs to 15 residues. Germline lookup yields CDR1 MDHEN and CDR2 SYDVKM. The V and J ends lost 4 bases and 2 bases respectively, with 12 bases between them. The CDR3 loop reads CASSYLRGAYNEQFF. CDR3 coding DNA: TGTGCCAGCAGTTATCTAAGGGGAGCCTACAATGAGCAGTTCTTC.

This clonotype came up a few times. J is TRBJ2-2 and V is TRBV6-2 or TRBV6-3; unclear D gene. This CDR3 comprises 13 residues. Germline CDR1 MNHEY, CDR2 SVGEGT. V lost 5 bases, J lost 8 bases, and 12 bases lay in between. The CDR3 nucleotides are TGTGCCAGCAGTACGGAGATTCCGGGGGAGCTGTTTTTT. This codes for CASSTEIPGELFF.

The CDR3 nucleotides are TGCAGCGTTCACAGGGGGCCCGAAGCTTTCTTT. Its protein product is CSVHRGPEAFF. The chain combines TRBV29-1 with TRBJ1-1; 9 bases map to TRBD1. The CDR3 sequence is 11 residues long. Germline CDR1 reads SQVTM; CDR2 reads ANQGSEA. V lost 5 bases, J lost 8 bases, and 3 bases stayed unmatched.

The sample holds many counts of this clonotype. V gene TRBV4-2 combines with J gene TRBJ2-5, with TRBD2 matching over 15 bases. Germline-derived CDR1 and CDR2 are LGHNA and YNFKEQ. Germline trimming cut 0 bases from V and 4 bases from J; bases unmatched to any gene: 3. The CDR3 has 17 residues. CDR3 coding DNA: TGTGCCAGCAGCCAAGATCCGGGACTAGCGGGAGGAGAGACCCAGTACTTC. Translating gives CASSQDPGLAGGETQYF.

This clonotype was counted at least ten times. The genes are TRBV5-1 and TRBJ1-2; maybe TRBD1 (5 bases). V shed 1 base and J shed 8 bases, with 15 bases lying between them. The CDR3 contains 14 residues. Per germline, CDR1 SGHRS and CDR2 YFSETQ. The DNA of the CDR3 is TGCGCCAGCAGCTTGTTCGGGGGTTCTGGCGGCTACACCTTC. Residues: CASSLFGGSGGYTF.

This clonotype appeared many times. The J gene is TRBJ2-2, the V gene TRBV3-1, with TRBD2 as a possible D gene (5 bases). Trimming took 7 bases from V and 4 from J, leaving 10 bases between them. The germline V gene encodes CDR1 LGHDT and CDR2 YNNKEL (reference sequence). The CDR3 extends over 13 amino acids. Here the CDR3 DNA reads TGTGCCAGCAAGGGAGCCGGCACCGGGGAGCTGTTTTTT. Protein: CASKGAGTGELFF.

In its sample, this clonotype was seen a few times. This rearrangement joins TRBV6-1 to TRBJ1-5; 10 bases are shared with TRBD1. Trimming at V came to 8 bases and at J to 4 bases, leaving 5 bases not matched to a gene. Germline V gives CDR1 MNHNS, CDR2 SASEGT. The CDR3 spans 14 residues. CDR3 amino acids: CASWDRGLNQPQHF. CDR3 nucleotides: TGTGCCAGCTGGGACAGGGGATTGAATCAGCCCCAGCATTTT.

This clonotype appeared a few times. The J gene is TRBJ2-3, the V gene TRBV4-1; a possible D gene is TRBD2 (6 bases). Trimming pared 4 bases from V and 2 bases from J, leaving 19 bases between. The CDR3 extends over 17 amino acids. Per the germline V gene, CDR1 is MGHRA and CDR2 is YSYEKL. CDR3 sequence: CASSPPGTPTDTDTQYF. Written as DNA, the CDR3 is TGCGCCAGCAGCCCACCCGGGACTCCCACCGACACAGATACGCAGTATTTT.

In DNA form, the CDR3 reads TGTGCCAGCAGCTTAGGCCCTAGCGGGGGATTAGCCAAAAACATTCAGTACTTC. Residues: CASSLGPSGGLAKNIQYF. The chain links TRBV7-6 to TRBJ2-4; TRBD2 matches at 10 bases. The CDR3 extends over 18 amino acids. Per germline, CDR1 SGHVS and CDR2 FNYEAQ. V dropped 1 base and J dropped 0; count of bases not matched to a gene: 6.

This clonotype was found many times. The J gene is TRBJ1-1, the V gene TRBV7-9, with D uncertain. CDR1 and CDR2 (germline): SEHNR, FQNEAQ (reference sequence). The CDR3 is 13 amino acids. V lost 2 bases and J lost 1, with 5 bases in between. CDR3 sequence reads: CASSLQENTEAFF. Written as DNA, the CDR3 is TGTGCCAGCAGCTTACAGGAGAACACTGAAGCTTTCTTT.

The J gene is TRBJ2-7, the V gene TRBV27, with 13 bases fitting TRBD2. V shed 11 bases and J 4 bases; nucleotides not matched to a gene: 20. The CDR3 consists of 18 residues. The germline V gene has CDR1 MNHEY and CDR2 SMNVEV (reference sequence). As DNA, the CDR3 is TGTGCCCGAAAAAAACTAGCGGGAGGGCAGCCGCCACCGTACGAGCAGTACTTC. It yields the protein CARKKLAGGQPPPYEQYF.

The V call is TRBV27, the J call TRBJ2-4, with D tentatively TRBD1 or TRBD2 (6 bases each). V dropped 0 bases and J dropped 3 bases, with 15 bases sitting between them. Germline values: CDR1 MNHEY, CDR2 SMNVEV (reference sequence). The CDR3 runs 17 residues. The CDR3 nucleotides read TGTGCCAGCAGTTTATCAGGAGGGGGTAAGGACAAAAACATTCAGTACTTC. Translation: CASSLSGGGKDKNIQYF.